This T cell receptor beta chain was captured by sequencing in a study of cytomegalovirus exposure and HLA in healthy donors. Worth noting for this clone: Its target is not known.

Healthy bone marrow donors made up the cohort. Amplification used 60 Vbeta primers and 13 Jbeta primers. The method was immunoSEQ multiplex PCR; TCRdb's version includes in-frame clones alone and lacks a portion of them. The data hold a few hundred thousand clones, with 80% observed a single time. Trimming removed 2 bases from V and 11 bases from J; junction bases left unmatched: 17. The CDR3 is made up of 16 amino acids. The V gene's germline CDR1 is MNHEY and CDR2 SMNVEV (reference sequence). Study-level points and caveats: Many donors shared some public TCRs, even though most TCR sequences were rare. Common viral pathogens seemed to be connected with several of the most significant clusters, according to a later analysis. Researchers counted roughly 150 TCR beta chains as cytomegalovirus-associated.

The receptor comes from a girl aged 2-10 years in good health and CMV-seronegative. J is TRBJ1-1 and V is TRBV27; 7 bases line up with TRBD1. Sequencing input: PBMCs. CDR3 bases: TGTGCCAGCAGTTTACACAGGGGACGAGGGGTGGGTTCGGCTTTCTTT. As protein: CASSLHRGRGVGSAFF.